One sample yielded the 15 T cell receptor beta chains listed below, sequenced in a study of blood T cell repertoires in COVID-19. TCRdb's copy holds only in-frame clones and misses some; the assay was immunoSEQ multiplex PCR. Of some 300,000 clones in the sample, 85% to 90% are singletons; the top ten hold 2% to 2.5%. Sequencing was done on a sample of PBMCs or T cells enriched from blood (not recorded which). Source of these receptors: a woman aged 55-70 years in a cohort exposed to, infected with or recovered from COVID-19 (not recorded which).

This clone occurred a few times. The gene calls are TRBV14 and TRBJ2-7; 7 nucleotides match TRBD1. In germline, CDR1 is SGHDN, CDR2 FVKESK. The CDR3 contains 14 residues. The ends lost 6 bases at V and 0 bases at J; junction bases unmatched: 5. In DNA, the CDR3 is TGTGCCAGCAGGAGGACAGGCAGCTCCTACGAGCAGTACTTC. It specifies CASRRTGSSYEQYF.

The chain has TRBV19 and TRBJ2-7; TRBD1 matches at 10 bases. From germline, CDR1 is LNHDA and CDR2 SQIVND (reference sequence). Germline trimming cut 5 bases from V and 3 bases from J; bases unmatched to any gene: 7. The CDR3 has 15 residues. The CDR3: CASSPPTGGRYEQYF. CDR3 DNA: TGTGCCAGTAGTCCACCGACAGGGGGCCGCTACGAGCAGTACTTC.

The rearrangement joins TRBV24-1 to TRBJ1-1; 7 bases align to TRBD1. This CDR3 is built from 16 residues. The V gene end was trimmed by 0 bases and the J gene end by 3 bases; junction bases not matched to a gene: 6. Germline-derived CDR1 and CDR2 are KGHDR and SFDVKD. The CDR3 nucleotides read TGTGCCACCAGTGATTTGGGAACAGGGGAGGACACTGAAGCTTTCTTT. This sequence encodes CATSDLGTGEDTEAFF.

This chain links TRBV2 with TRBJ2-2; TRBD2 might be the D (5 bases). Trimming removed 6 bases at V and 7 bases at J, with 15 bases between. The germline V gene has CDR1 SNHLY and CDR2 FYNNEI. The CDR3 is made up of 14 amino acids. CDR3 protein: CASSRTAIGGELFF. The DNA for the CDR3 is TGTGCCAGCAGCCGGACTGCCATCGGCGGGGAGCTGTTTTTT.

The sample holds one count of this clone. The CDR3 sequence is CASSHVAGEGTDTQYF. CDR3 coding DNA: TGTGCCAGCAGTCATGTAGCGGGAGAGGGCACAGATACGCAGTATTTT. This sequence joins TRBV14 and TRBJ2-3, with 9 bases fitting TRBD2. The V segment lost 6 bases and the J segment 1 base; nucleotides outside the gene matches: 8. CDR1 and CDR2 (germline): SGHDN, FVKESK. The CDR3 has 16 residues.

The chain recombines TRBV7-8 with TRBJ2-3; 8 nucleotides match TRBD1. Germline CDR1 and CDR2: SGHVS and FQNEAQ. Trimming removed 3 bases from V and 6 bases from J; junction bases left unmatched: 2. The CDR3 length is 13 residues. CDR3 protein: CASSLGDRDTQYF. CDR3 nucleotide sequence: TGTGCCAGCAGCTTGGGGGACAGGGATACGCAGTATTTT.

The chain joins TRBV24-1 to TRBJ2-7; D unresolved. V was shortened by 2 bases and J by 2 bases, with 9 bases between the two germline ends. This CDR3 contains 14 residues. Germline CDR1 is KGHDR and CDR2 is SFDVKD. The CDR3 loop reads CATSDSHQAYEQYF. CDR3 coding DNA: TGTGCCACCAGTGATTCTCACCAGGCCTACGAGCAGTACTTC.

The chain links TRBV10-3 to TRBJ2-1, with D maybe TRBD1 (5 bases). The CDR3 totals 14 residues. Germline V gene sequence: CDR1 ENHRY, CDR2 SYGVKD. V was trimmed by 6 bases and J by 1 base, leaving 10 bases between them. CDR3 in DNA: TGTGCCATCAGCGGCCAGGGATCCTACAATGAGCAGTTCTTC. Protein: CAISGQGSYNEQFF.

This clone was seen a handful of times. The chain is built from TRBV28 and TRBJ1-5, with D possibly matching TRBD1 (6 bases). CDR1 and CDR2 (germline): MDHEN, SYDVKM. The CDR3 runs 19 residues. V shed 6 bases and J shed 2 bases, with 26 bases lying between them. The CDR3 protein is CASRTDMPTGLAGNQPQHF. As DNA, the CDR3 is TGTGCCAGCAGGACAGACATGCCCACAGGGCTCGCGGGCAATCAGCCCCAGCATTTT.

CDR3 nucleotide sequence: TGTGCCAGCAGCTCGACGCGGACCGGGGAGCTGTTTTTT. Amino acid sequence: CASSSTRTGELFF. The rearrangement joins TRBV7-6 to TRBJ2-2; unclear D gene. The germline CDR1 and CDR2 sequences are SGHVS and FNYEAQ. This CDR3 region has 13 residues. The ends were cut back, 4 bases at V and 5 bases at J, with 8 bases in the middle.

This clone was counted once. The gene calls are TRBV7-3 and TRBJ2-3; TRBD2 matches at 7 bases. CDR1 is SGHTA and CDR2 is FQGTGA in the germline V gene. Trimming removed 8 bases from V and 4 bases from J; junction bases left unmatched: 3. The CDR3 has 12 residues. The CDR3 nucleotides read TGTGCCAGCTCTGGGGGGGCAGATACGCAGTATTTT. It specifies CASSGGADTQYF.

The rearrangement uses TRBV7-9 and TRBJ2-2; D gene ambiguous. Per germline, CDR1 SEHNR and CDR2 FQNEAQ (reference sequence). The CDR3 loop spans 13 amino acids. The V end lost 5 bases, the J end lost 3 bases, and 7 bases lay between the germline ends. In DNA form, the CDR3 reads TGTGCCAGCAGCGCGCGTTACACCGGGGAGCTGTTTTTT. Protein: CASSARYTGELFF.

This clone has more than one count but fewer than ten. V usage is TRBV7-9 and J usage is TRBJ2-1, with 8 bases matching TRBD1. V was pared by 1 base and J by 12 bases, with 8 bases of the junction left unmatched. This CDR3 comprises 14 residues. Germline lookup yields CDR1 SEHNR and CDR2 FQNEAQ (reference sequence). DNA for the CDR3: TGTGCCAGCAGCTTAGTAGCGGTTCAGGGGGCGCAGTTCTTC. This gives the protein CASSLVAVQGAQFF.

The genes are TRBV5-4 and TRBJ2-4; D is ambiguous. The CDR3 runs to 16 residues. V was trimmed by 0 bases and J by 7 bases, leaving 17 bases between them. Germline V gives CDR1 SGHNT, CDR2 YYREEE (reference sequence). The CDR3 sequence is CASSLGAQASRNIQYF. Here the CDR3 DNA reads TGTGCCAGCAGCTTGGGGGCGCAGGCGTCCAGGAACATTCAGTACTTC.

V and J are TRBV5-1 and TRBJ2-3; 7 bases are shared with TRBD2. There are 15 residues in the CDR3. Unmatched junction bases numbered 9, after V lost 7 bases and J lost 1 base. CDR1 is SGHRS and CDR2 is YFSETQ in the germline V gene. The CDR3 nucleotides are TGCGCCAGCGCAAAAGCGGGGAGGGGCACAGATACGCAGTATTTT. Its translation is CASAKAGRGTDTQYF.